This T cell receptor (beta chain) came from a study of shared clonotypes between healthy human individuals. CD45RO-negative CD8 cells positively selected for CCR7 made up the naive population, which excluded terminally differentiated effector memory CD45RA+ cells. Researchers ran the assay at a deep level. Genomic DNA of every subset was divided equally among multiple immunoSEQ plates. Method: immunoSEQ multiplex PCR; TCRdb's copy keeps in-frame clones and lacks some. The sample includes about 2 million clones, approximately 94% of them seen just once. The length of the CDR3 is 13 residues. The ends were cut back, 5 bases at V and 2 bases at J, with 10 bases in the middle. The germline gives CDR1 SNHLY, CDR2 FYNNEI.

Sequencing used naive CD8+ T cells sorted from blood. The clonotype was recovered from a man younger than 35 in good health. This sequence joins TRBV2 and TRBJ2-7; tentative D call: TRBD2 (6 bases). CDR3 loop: CASSQGLTYEQYF. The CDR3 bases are TGTGCCAGCAGTCAGGGACTTACCTACGAGCAGTACTTC.